This record looks at one T cell receptor beta chain sequence and its context. V shed 0 bases and J 6 bases; nucleotides not matched to a gene: 10. Germline V gene lookup returns CDR1 MGHRA and CDR2 YSYEKL. The CDR3 is made up of 18 amino acids. Repertoires were generated with immunoSEQ multiplex PCR, while TCRdb's copy carries only in-frame clones and drops some. The sample includes 50,000 to 60,000 clones, under 90% seen only once; the top ten take 7% to 9%. The data were taken from a study of blood T cell repertoires in COVID-19. Study at large: The origin of the acute and convalescent COVID-19 samples was the United States, Italy and Spain. Nucleic acid was either cDNA or gDNA, and it came from T cells, B-cell-depleted T cells, or PBMCs.

The sample was peripheral blood. The sequence was obtained from a man at least 80 years old with active or convalescent COVID-19. This chain joins TRBV4-1 and TRBJ2-5; 13 nucleotides agree with TRBD2. The CDR3 protein is CASSQDPMTSGGKKTQYF. CDR3 sequence (DNA): TGCGCCAGCAGCCAAGATCCCATGACTAGCGGGGGGAAAAAGACCCAGTACTTC.